The sequence of this T cell receptor beta chain was determined in a study of OX40 agonist ivuxolimab in advanced cancers. Study conclusions and caveats: Low normalized T-cell clonal expansion also characterized some of the nonresponders.

This table comes from immunoSEQ multiplex PCR, and its TCRdb copy is limited to in-frame clones, with some not included. This table holds 85,000 to 100,000 clones, roughly 89% found once. Blood specimens came from baseline, cycle 4 day 1, and cycle 7 day 1. This clone was observed once. The antigen remains undetermined. This sequence was found in an adult with an advanced solid tumor such as melanoma, head and neck, liver or kidney cancer. Sequencing was performed on CD4+ or CD8+ T cells sorted from blood, taken in a trial of the OX40 agonist ivuxolimab.

CDR3 amino acids: CASSPRDRSSYEQYF. CDR3 DNA: TGTGCCAGCAGCCCGCGGGACCGGAGCTCCTACGAGCAGTACTTC. The rearrangement uses TRBV5-5 and TRBJ2-7; D is perhaps TRBD2 (6 bases). Germline lookup yields CDR1 SGHKS and CDR2 YYEKEE (reference sequence). V shed 4 bases and J shed 0 bases, with 14 bases lying between them. The CDR3 contains 15 residues.